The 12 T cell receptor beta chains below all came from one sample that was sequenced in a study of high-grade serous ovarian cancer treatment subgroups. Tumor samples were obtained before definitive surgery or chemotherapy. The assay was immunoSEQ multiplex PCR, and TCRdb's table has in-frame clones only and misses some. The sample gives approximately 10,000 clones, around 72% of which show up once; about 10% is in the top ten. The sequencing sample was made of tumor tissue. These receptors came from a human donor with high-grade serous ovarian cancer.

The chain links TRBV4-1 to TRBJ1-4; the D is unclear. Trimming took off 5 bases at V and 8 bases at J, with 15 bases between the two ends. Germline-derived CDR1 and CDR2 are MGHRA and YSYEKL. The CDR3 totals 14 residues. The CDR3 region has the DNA TGCGCCAGCAGCTCCACGGCTCACGAGGAAAAACTGTTTTTT. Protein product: CASSSTAHEEKLFF.

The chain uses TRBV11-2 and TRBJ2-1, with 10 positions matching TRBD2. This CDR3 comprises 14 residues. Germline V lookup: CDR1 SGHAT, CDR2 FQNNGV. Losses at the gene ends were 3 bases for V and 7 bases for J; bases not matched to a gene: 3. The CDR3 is CASSFLLAGNEQFF. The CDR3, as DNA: TGTGCCAGCAGCTTTTTACTAGCGGGAAATGAGCAGTTCTTC. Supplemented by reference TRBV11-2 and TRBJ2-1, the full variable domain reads EAGVAQSPRYKIIEKRQSVAFWCNPISGHATLYWYQQILGQGPKLLIQFQNNGVVDDSQLPKDRFSAERLKGVDSTLKIQPAKLEDSAVYLCASSFLLAGNEQFFGPGTRLTVL.

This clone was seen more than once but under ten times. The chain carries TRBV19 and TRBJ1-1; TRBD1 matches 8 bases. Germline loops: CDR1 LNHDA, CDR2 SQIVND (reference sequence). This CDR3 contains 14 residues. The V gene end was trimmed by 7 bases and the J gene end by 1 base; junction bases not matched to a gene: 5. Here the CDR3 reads CASIPTGENTEAFF. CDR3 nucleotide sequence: TGTGCCAGTATCCCGACAGGGGAGAACACTGAAGCTTTCTTT.

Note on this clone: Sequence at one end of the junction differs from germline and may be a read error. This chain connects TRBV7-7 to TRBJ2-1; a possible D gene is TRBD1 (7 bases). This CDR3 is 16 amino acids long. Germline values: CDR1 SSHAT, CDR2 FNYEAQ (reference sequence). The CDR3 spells CASSLAGAGGTNEQFF. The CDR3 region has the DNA TGTGCTAGCAGCTTAGCTGGGGCAGGGGGGACGAATGAGCAGTTCTTC.

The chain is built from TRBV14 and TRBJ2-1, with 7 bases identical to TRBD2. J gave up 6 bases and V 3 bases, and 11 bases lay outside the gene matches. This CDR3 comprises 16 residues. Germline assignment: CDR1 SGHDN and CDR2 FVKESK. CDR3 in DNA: TGTGCCAGCAGCCACGCCCGCCGGACTAGGTTCAATGAGCAGTTCTTC. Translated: CASSHARRTRFNEQFF.

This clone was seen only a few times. CDR3 sequence (DNA): TGTGCCAGTAGTATCACGGGGGGAGGCAATCAGCCCCAGCATTTT. Translated: CASSITGGGNQPQHF. The V gene is TRBV19, the J gene TRBJ1-5, with D perhaps TRBD1 (5 bases). Trimming pared 3 bases from V and 2 bases from J, leaving 11 bases between. The CDR3 contains 15 residues. CDR1 LNHDA and CDR2 SQIVND come from the germline V gene (reference sequence). The whole variable domain, remainder taken from reference TRBV19 and TRBJ1-5, is DGGITQSPKYLFRKEGQNVTLSCEQNLNHDAMYWYRQDPGQGLRLIYYSQIVNDFQKGDIAEGYSVSREKKESFPLTVTSAQKNPTAFYLCASSITGGGNQPQHFGDGTRLSIL.

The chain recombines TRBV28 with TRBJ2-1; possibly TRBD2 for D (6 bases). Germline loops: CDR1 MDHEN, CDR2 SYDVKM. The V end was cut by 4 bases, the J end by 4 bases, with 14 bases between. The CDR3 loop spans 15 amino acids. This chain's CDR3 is CASSWTGVTYNEQFF. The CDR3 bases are TGTGCCAGCAGTTGGACGGGAGTCACTTACAATGAGCAGTTCTTC.

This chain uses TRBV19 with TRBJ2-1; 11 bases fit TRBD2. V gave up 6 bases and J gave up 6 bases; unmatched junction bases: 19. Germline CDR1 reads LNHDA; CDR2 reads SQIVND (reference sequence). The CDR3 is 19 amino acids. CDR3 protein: CASRSPGRTSGRGSNEQFF. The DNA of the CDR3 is TGTGCCAGTAGGAGCCCAGGTAGAACTAGCGGGAGAGGTAGCAATGAGCAGTTCTTC.

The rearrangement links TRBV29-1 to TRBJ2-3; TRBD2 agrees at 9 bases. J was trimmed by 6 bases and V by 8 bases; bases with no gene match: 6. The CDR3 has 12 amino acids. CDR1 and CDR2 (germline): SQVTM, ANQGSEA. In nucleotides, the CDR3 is TGCAGCACCGCAAGCGGGAGGGATACGCAGTATTTT. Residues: CSTASGRDTQYF.

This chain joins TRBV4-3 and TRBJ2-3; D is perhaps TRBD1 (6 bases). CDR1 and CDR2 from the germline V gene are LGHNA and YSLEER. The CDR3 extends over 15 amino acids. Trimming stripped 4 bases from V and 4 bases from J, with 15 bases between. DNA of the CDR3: TGCGCCAGCAGCCGCACCTCCAGGGGTCCAGATACGCAGTATTTT. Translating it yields CASSRTSRGPDTQYF.

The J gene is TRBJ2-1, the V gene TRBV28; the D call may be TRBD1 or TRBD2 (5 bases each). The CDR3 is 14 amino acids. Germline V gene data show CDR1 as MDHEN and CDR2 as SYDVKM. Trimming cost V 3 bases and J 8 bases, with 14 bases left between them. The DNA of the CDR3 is TGTGCCAGCAGTTTTCGGGGCATCGGGGATGAGCAGTTCTTC. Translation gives CASSFRGIGDEQFF.

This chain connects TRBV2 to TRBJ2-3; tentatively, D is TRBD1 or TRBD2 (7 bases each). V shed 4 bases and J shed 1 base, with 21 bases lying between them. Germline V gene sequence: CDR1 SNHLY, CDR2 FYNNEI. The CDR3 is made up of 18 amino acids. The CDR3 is CASSAEVQGLAGTDTQYF. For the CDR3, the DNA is TGTGCCAGCAGTGCCGAGGTACAGGGGCTAGCGGGCACAGATACGCAGTATTTT. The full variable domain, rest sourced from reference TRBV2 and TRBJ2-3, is EPEVTQTPSHQVTQMGQEVILRCVPISNHLYFYWYRQILGQKVEFLVSFYNNEISEKSEIFDDQFSVERPDGSNFTLKIRSTKLEDSAMYFCASSAEVQGLAGTDTQYFGPGTRLTVL.